The rows below give T cell receptor beta chains drawn from one sample of a study of cytomegalovirus exposure and HLA in healthy donors. Sequenced by immunoSEQ multiplex PCR; TCRdb stores in-frame clones only, minus some. The sample holds roughly 140,000 clones, nearly 85% seen once. The sequenced material came from PBMCs. These receptors were obtained from a male donor in good health and CMV-seronegative. CDR3s include the opening cysteine and the closing phenylalanine or tryptophan. A D gene is named only where the DNA matches it firmly. Size tells how often a clone was seen (once, few, many) or the class of an expanded clone, and some rows leave it out.

length,V,size,J,D,DNA,CDR3
12,TRBV19,NA,TRBJ2-7,NA,TGTGCCAGTAGTGGGCTGCGTTGGGAGCAGTACTTC,CASSGLRWEQYF
21,TRBV5-1,NA,TRBJ2-2,TRBD2,TGCGCCAGCAGCTTGCTGGGTGGGACTAGCGGGAGATCCCCGAACACCGGGGAGCTGTTTTTT,CASSLLGGTSGRSPNTGELFF
17,TRBV28,once,TRBJ2-4,TRBD1,TGTGCCAGCCCCCCCCGACAGGGATGGGGAATGGTAGACATTCAGTACTTC,CASPPRQGWGMVDIQYF
17,TRBV5-1,NA,TRBJ2-3,TRBD2,TGCGCCAGCAGCTTGACCCAGACTAGCGGGGCCACAGATACGCAGTATTTT,CASSLTQTSGATDTQYF
15,TRBV30,NA,TRBJ2-1,NA,TGTGCCTGGACGGTATCGGGAGAACCCTACAATGAGCAGTTCTTC,CAWTVSGEPYNEQFF
13,TRBV5-1,NA,TRBJ1-1,NA,TGCGCCAGCAGCTTAAATTCGGGCACTGAAGCTTTCTTT,CASSLNSGTEAFF
13,TRBV27,once,TRBJ2-1,NA,TGTGCCAGCAGTTCAGGGGCCTACAATGAGCAGTTCTTC,CASSSGAYNEQFF
17,TRBV18,NA,TRBJ1-2,TRBD1,TGTGCCAGCTCACCCCGGGACAGGGGGATAGGGGACTATGGCTACACCTTC,CASSPRDRGIGDYGYTF
15,TRBV7-3,few,TRBJ2-1,NA,TGTGCCAGCAGCTTAGTCGATAGCTCCTACAATGAGCAGTTCTTC,CASSLVDSSYNEQFF
16,TRBV4-3,NA,TRBJ2-1,NA,TGCGCCAGCAGCCAAACCGGACAGACAAACCACAATGAGCAGTTCTTC,CASSQTGQTNHNEQFF
11,TRBV30,NA,TRBJ2-7,NA,TGTGCCTGGAGTCCCGGGTACGAGCAGTACTTC,CAWSPGYEQYF
15,TRBV7-8,NA,TRBJ2-1,NA,TGTGCCAGCAGCTTAAAACAGTTCTCCTACAATGAGCAGTTCTTC,CASSLKQFSYNEQFF
15,TRBV7-2,NA,TRBJ2-3,NA,TGTGCCAGCATCGATAGGGGGGGCCCCACAGATACGCAGTATTTT,CASIDRGGPTDTQYF
14,TRBV4-3,once,TRBJ1-2,NA,TGCGCCAGCAGCCAAAGACAGGCTGGGTATGGCTACACCTTC,CASSQRQAGYGYTF
14,TRBV7-6,NA,TRBJ1-1,TRBD1,TGTGCCAGCAGCCCAGGACAGGGTGGAACTGAAGCTTTCTTT,CASSPGQGGTEAFF
18,TRBV7-2,NA,TRBJ1-3,NA,TGTGCCAGCAGCTCCCCGACCGGGACACTGCTGTCTGGAAACACCATATATTTT,CASSSPTGTLLSGNTIYF
13,TRBV2,NA,TRBJ1-2,NA,TGTGCCAGCAGTGTCTTAGGGGTCCGTGGCTACACCTTC,CASSVLGVRGYTF
14,TRBV19,NA,TRBJ2-7,TRBD2,TGTGCCAGTAGTATTACGACTAGCGGCTACGAGCAGTACTTC,CASSITTSGYEQYF
16,TRBV5-1,NA,TRBJ2-5,NA,TGCGCCAGCAGCTCCACCACTCAGACAGTACAAGAGACCCAGTACTTC,CASSSTTQTVQETQYF
17,TRBV6-4,NA,TRBJ2-1,TRBD1,TGTGCCAGCAGTGCATATCCGGGACAGGGACAGAACAATGAGCAGTTCTTC,CASSAYPGQGQNNEQFF
16,TRBV6-6,NA,TRBJ1-2,TRBD1,TGTGCCAGCAGTTTCCCTCCTGCGACAGGGGCTTGGGGCTACACCTTC,CASSFPPATGAWGYTF
13,TRBV6-5,NA,TRBJ1-2,NA,TGTGCCAGCAGTTACATGGGGGGAGGGGGCTACACCTTC,CASSYMGGGGYTF
14,TRBV7-9,few,TRBJ2-3,NA,TGTGCCAGCAGGGAGCGTTACAGCACAGATACGCAGTATTTT,CASRERYSTDTQYF
17,TRBV7-2,NA,TRBJ2-7,TRBD2,TGTGCCAGCACCCGGGGGAGCGGGGCAGATGGTGGGAACGAGCAGTACTTC,CASTRGSGADGGNEQYF
17,TRBV11-2,NA,TRBJ1-4,TRBD1,TGTGCCAGCAGCCGGGACAGGGGTCGGGCAACTAATGAAAAACTGTTTTTT,CASSRDRGRATNEKLFF
14,TRBV6-5,NA,TRBJ2-7,NA,TGTGCCAGCAGCCCAGCACTCAGGGGACGCGAGCAGTACTTC,CASSPALRGREQYF
17,TRBV7-2,NA,TRBJ2-7,TRBD2,TGTGCCAGCAGCTCCCGGTTGGCGGGAGGGCTTATATACGAGCAGTACTTC,CASSSRLAGGLIYEQYF